The clone carrying this TCR beta chain was seen at least ten times. These data come from a study of CD8 T cells in ankylosing spondylitis. TCRdb redid the calling of the 5' RACE reads with MiXCR, one entry per CDR3 protein. The table has approximately 140,000 distinct CDR3 sequences, over 7% seen once. Germline V gene data show CDR1 as LGHNA and CDR2 as YSLEER. The V end lost 3 bases, the J end lost 8 bases, and 13 bases lay between the germline ends. The length of the CDR3 is 14 residues. This chain joins TRBV4-3 and TRBJ1-4; D might be TRBD1 (6 bases). Sequencing used blood, either unsorted or a sorted T cell fraction (not recorded which). This receptor was obtained from a male donor with ankylosing spondylitis or in good health (not recorded which). The DNA of the CDR3 is TGCGCCAGCAGCCAGGGGGCTGACCGGGAAAAACTGTTTTTT. This sequence encodes CASSQGADREKLFF.